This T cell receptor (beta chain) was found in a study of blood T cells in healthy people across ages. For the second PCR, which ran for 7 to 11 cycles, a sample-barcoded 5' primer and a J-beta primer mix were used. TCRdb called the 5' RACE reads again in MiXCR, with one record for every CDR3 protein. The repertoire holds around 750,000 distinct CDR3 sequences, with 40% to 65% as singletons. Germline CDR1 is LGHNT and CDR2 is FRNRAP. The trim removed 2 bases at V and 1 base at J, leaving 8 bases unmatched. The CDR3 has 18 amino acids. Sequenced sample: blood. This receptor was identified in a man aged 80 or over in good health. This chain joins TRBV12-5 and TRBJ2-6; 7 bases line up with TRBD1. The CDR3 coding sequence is TGTGCTAGTGGTTTGATCCCAGGACAGGCGTCTGGGGCCAACGTCCTGACTTTC. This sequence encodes CASGLIPGQASGANVLTF.